The 28 T cell receptor beta chains reported below all come from one sample, sequenced in a study of blood T cell repertoires in COVID-19. This table comes from immunoSEQ multiplex PCR, and its TCRdb copy is limited to in-frame clones, with some not included. The data contain fewer than 300,000 clones, more than 80% of them singletons. Sequenced sample: PBMCs or T cells enriched from blood (not recorded which). These receptors all stem from a woman between 25 and 40 years old who had recovered from COVID-19.

The chain joins TRBV5-6 to TRBJ2-1; tentatively, D is TRBD2 (5 bases). The CDR3 has 16 amino acids. The germline V and J ends were trimmed by 4 bases and 4 bases, with 18 bases remaining between them. Looked up from germline, CDR1 is SGHDT and CDR2 is YYEEEE. CDR3 sequence (DNA): TGTGCCAGCAGCCGGACTCTTCAGACATATTACAATGAGCAGTTCTTC. Translated: CASSRTLQTYYNEQFF. Full variable domain (remainder filled in from reference TRBV5-6 and TRBJ2-1): DAGVTQSPTHLIKTRGQQVTLRCSPKSGHDTVSWYQQALGQGPQFIFQYYEEEERQRGNFPDRFSGHQFPNYSSELNVNALLLGDSALYLCASSRTLQTYYNEQFFGPGTRLTVL.

This chain uses TRBV20-1 with TRBJ2-7; D unclear. This CDR3 spans 11 amino acids. Germline assignment: CDR1 DFQATT and CDR2 SNEGSKA (reference sequence). V lost 5 bases and J lost 5, with 10 bases in between. Here the CDR3 reads CSALRLNEQYF. CDR3 bases: TGCAGTGCTCTGCGGCTCAACGAGCAGTACTTC.

The V call is TRBV23-1, the J call TRBJ1-1; weak D call: TRBD1 (6 bases). TRBV23-1 is recorded as an ORF, its role being uncertain. The CDR3 extends over 16 amino acids. With 4 bases removed from V and 9 bases from J, the gap between germline ends came to 24 bases. Written as DNA, the CDR3 is TGCGCCAGCAGTCGATACGACCTTGGGACACCTGAAAAAGCTTTCTTT. It yields the protein CASSRYDLGTPEKAFF.

The rearrangement uses TRBV11-2 and TRBJ2-1; a weak D match, TRBD1 (6 bases). Trimming pared 3 bases from V and 5 bases from J, leaving 14 bases between. The CDR3 is made up of 15 amino acids. Per the germline V gene, CDR1 is SGHAT and CDR2 is FQNNGV. The CDR3 reads CASSLEYRVHNEQFF. The CDR3 DNA follows: TGTGCCAGCAGCTTGGAGTACAGGGTCCACAATGAGCAGTTCTTC.

The rearrangement links TRBV18 to TRBJ1-2; D is possibly TRBD1 (5 bases). Per the germline V gene, CDR1 is KGHSH and CDR2 is LQKENI. The V end lost 6 bases, the J end lost 6 bases, and 17 bases lay between the germline ends. This CDR3 is 14 amino acids long. CDR3 protein: CASSTQGRADGYTF. As DNA, the CDR3 is TGTGCCAGCTCTACCCAGGGTAGGGCTGATGGCTACACCTTC. Combining the CDR3 with reference TRBV18 and TRBJ1-2 gives the whole variable domain NAGVMQNPRHLVRRRGQEARLRCSPMKGHSHVYWYRQLPEEGLKFMVYLQKENIIDESGMPKERFSAEFPKEGPSILRIQQVVRGDSAAYFCASSTQGRADGYTFGSGTRLTVV.

The chain links TRBV6-2 or TRBV6-3 to TRBJ2-1, with D unclear. The CDR3 is made up of 13 amino acids. Trimming removed 4 bases at V and 3 bases at J, with 7 bases between. Germline CDR1 is MNHEY and CDR2 is SVGEGT. The DNA of the CDR3 is TGTGCCAGCAGTTTTAGCAACTACAATGAGCAGTTCTTC. Protein: CASSFSNYNEQFF.

V gene TRBV7-2 combines with J gene TRBJ1-4; D is perhaps TRBD1 (5 bases). The ends were cut back, 2 bases at V and 7 bases at J, with 8 bases in the middle. The CDR3 is 13 amino acids. The V gene's germline CDR1 is SGHTA and CDR2 FQGNSA. The CDR3 loop is CASSLRGGEKLFF. In DNA form, the CDR3 reads TGTGCCAGCAGCTTACGGGGGGGTGAAAAACTGTTTTTT.

The V and J genes are TRBV28 and TRBJ2-3; 9 nucleotides line up with TRBD2. V lost 6 bases to trimming and J lost 11 bases; unmatched junction nucleotides: 9. This CDR3 contains 13 residues. Germline CDR1 and CDR2: MDHEN and SYDVKM. CDR3: CASSPVAGAGQYF. In nucleotides, the CDR3 is TGTGCCAGCAGCCCTGTAGCGGGAGCGGGGCAGTATTTT. Drawing the rest from reference TRBV28 and TRBJ2-3, the complete variable domain is DVKVTQSSRYLVKRTGEKVFLECVQDMDHENMFWYRQDPGLGLRLIYFSYDVKMKEKGDIPEGYSVSREKKERFSLILESASTNQTSMYLCASSPVAGAGQYFGPGTRLTVL.

This clone was detected a few times. The chain has TRBV27 and TRBJ2-2, with TRBD2 matching 11 bases. The CDR3 is made up of 16 amino acids. V lost 3 bases, J lost 5 bases, and 5 bases stayed unmatched. Germline assignment: CDR1 MNHEY and CDR2 SMNVEV (reference sequence). CDR3 region: CASSFLLAGETGELFF. The CDR3 DNA follows: TGTGCCAGCAGTTTTTTACTAGCGGGAGAAACCGGGGAGCTGTTTTTT.

This clone appeared once. The V call is TRBV6-5, the J call TRBJ2-2; D unresolved. The V end was cut by 10 bases, the J end by 6 bases, with 9 bases between. The CDR3 is 11 residues long. Germline loops: CDR1 MNHEY, CDR2 SVGAGI. CDR3 DNA: TGTGCCACACTCAGGTCCGGGGAGCTGTTTTTT. This encodes CATLRSGELFF.

V gene TRBV7-2 combines with J gene TRBJ1-5; TRBD1 might be the D (6 bases). V was shortened by 4 bases and J by 4 bases, with 14 bases between the two germline ends. Germline loops: CDR1 SGHTA, CDR2 FQGNSA. The CDR3 runs 15 residues. Here the CDR3 DNA reads TGTGCCAGCAGCTCTTATGGACAGCCTAATCAGCCCCAGCATTTT. Translation gives CASSSYGQPNQPQHF.

The rearrangement joins TRBV25-1 to TRBJ2-7; tentatively, D is TRBD2 (6 bases). Germline CDR1 is MGHDK and CDR2 is SYGVNS. Trimming took 4 bases from V and 6 from J, leaving 13 bases between them. The CDR3 is 13 residues long. The CDR3 loop reads CASSGRGPGEQYF. The CDR3 nucleotides are TGTGCCAGCAGTGGGAGGGGTCCAGGCGAGCAGTACTTC.

The V and J genes are TRBV5-1 and TRBJ2-2, with TRBD1 matching 8 bases. V was pared by 5 bases and J by 0 bases, with 6 bases of the junction left unmatched. The CDR3 has 16 residues. The germline CDR1 and CDR2 sequences are SGHRS and YFSETQ. CDR3 region: CASSVQGAANTGELFF. For the CDR3, the DNA is TGCGCCAGCAGTGTGCAGGGGGCAGCGAACACCGGGGAGCTGTTTTTT.

The V gene is TRBV7-2, the J gene TRBJ1-4, with D possibly matching TRBD1 (5 bases). There are 15 residues in the CDR3. Trimming pared 9 bases from V and 8 bases from J, leaving 22 bases between. Germline V gene data show CDR1 as SGHTA and CDR2 as FQGNSA. CDR3 DNA sequence: TGTGCCAGTTCCCCCCCAGGGCAGAGGCAGGAAAAACTGTTTTTT. Amino acid sequence: CASSPPGQRQEKLFF. Using reference TRBV7-2 and TRBJ1-4 for the parts outside the CDR3, the full variable domain is GAGVSQSPSNKVTEKGKDVELRCDPISGHTALYWYRQSLGQGLEFLIYFQGNSAPDKSGLPSDRFSAERTGGSVSTLTIQRTQQEDSAVYLCASSPPGQRQEKLFFGSGTQLSVL.

The chain is built from TRBV4-3 and TRBJ1-6, with TRBD1 identical over 7 bases. The germline gives CDR1 LGHNA, CDR2 YSLEER. The J segment lost 9 bases and the V segment lost 0 bases, leaving 11 bases of the junction unmatched. CDR3 length: 17 residues. CDR3 amino acids: CASSQDRGTATGSPLHF. The CDR3 DNA reads as TGCGCCAGCAGCCAAGATAGGGGGACAGCCACTGGTTCACCCCTCCACTTT.

The sample holds a few counts of this clone. This rearrangement joins TRBV9 to TRBJ2-5, with D possibly TRBD2 on 6 matching bases. This CDR3 contains 15 residues. Germline CDR1 reads SGDLS; CDR2 reads YYNGEE. Trimming left V 1 base short and J 2 bases short, with 12 bases between. CDR3 DNA: TGTGCCAGCAGCGTACTGGGACTGGAACAAGAGACCCAGTACTTC. This encodes CASSVLGLEQETQYF.

The gene calls are TRBV7-9 and TRBJ2-1; TRBD2 matches 7 bases. Germline loops: CDR1 SEHNR, CDR2 FQNEAQ (reference sequence). The CDR3 runs to 14 residues. J lost 0 bases, V lost 8 bases, and 4 bases had no gene match. CDR3 sequence: CASLGEGSYNEQFF. As DNA, the CDR3 is TGTGCCAGCTTGGGGGAGGGCTCCTACAATGAGCAGTTCTTC.

The gene calls are TRBV6-5 and TRBJ2-7; 11 bases agree with TRBD1. The CDR3 loop spans 14 amino acids. CDR1 is MNHEY and CDR2 is SVGAGI in the germline V gene. The V segment lost 6 bases and the J segment 2 bases; nucleotides outside the gene matches: 3. CDR3 residues: CASSRDRGTYEQYF. The CDR3, as DNA: TGTGCCAGCAGCCGGGACAGGGGGACCTACGAGCAGTACTTC.

The genes are TRBV19 and TRBJ1-5; no reliable D call. V shed 3 bases and J shed 7 bases, with 4 bases lying between them. The CDR3 covers 11 residues. Germline CDR1 and CDR2: LNHDA and SQIVND (reference sequence). DNA for the CDR3: TGTGCCAGTAGTATGAGGCAGCCCCAGCATTTT. Its translation: CASSMRQPQHF.

Concerning this clone: The same CDR3 also results from other DNA sequences found in this sample. This chain uses TRBV7-2 with TRBJ1-5; possible D gene TRBD1, 5 bases. Germline CDR1 and CDR2: SGHTA and FQGNSA. This CDR3 spans 14 amino acids. Trimming took 6 bases from V and 0 from J, leaving 9 bases between them. The CDR3 loop reads CASRGVNSNQPQHF. The CDR3, as DNA: TGTGCCAGCAGAGGGGTGAATAGCAATCAGCCCCAGCATTTT.

The genes are TRBV30 and TRBJ2-7, with 9 nucleotides matching TRBD2. The CDR3 length is 15 residues. CDR1 is GTSNPN, CDR2 SVGIG, per germline (reference sequence). J lost 6 bases, V lost 4 bases, and 13 bases had no gene match. The CDR3 nucleotides are TGTGCCTGGACTTCGGGGGTAGCGGGAGAAGGCGAGCAGTACTTC. Translated, it gives CAWTSGVAGEGEQYF.

This sequence joins TRBV9 and TRBJ1-1; D is perhaps TRBD1 (5 bases). Trimming stripped 5 bases from V and 2 bases from J, with 10 bases between. The CDR3 has 13 amino acids. The germline V gene has CDR1 SGDLS and CDR2 YYNGEE. The chain's CDR3 is CASSHTGNTEAFF. The DNA of the CDR3 is TGTGCCAGCAGTCATACAGGCAACACTGAAGCTTTCTTT.

The CDR3 DNA sequence: TGTGCCAGCAGTTACTCGAATGAGGCCTACGAGCAGTACTTC. Its protein is CASSYSNEAYEQYF. The rearrangement uses TRBV6-6 and TRBJ2-7; D is undetermined. The germline V gene encodes CDR1 MNHNY and CDR2 SVGAGI (reference sequence). With 0 bases removed from V and 2 bases from J, the gap between germline ends came to 8 bases. The CDR3 consists of 14 residues.

This sequence joins TRBV6-5 and TRBJ2-7; 7 nucleotides align to TRBD1. Germline values: CDR1 MNHEY, CDR2 SVGAGI. V lost 5 bases to trimming and J lost 2 bases; unmatched junction nucleotides: 9. This CDR3 has 15 amino acids. CDR3: CASSLRDSFPYEQYF. The CDR3 DNA sequence: TGTGCCAGCAGTCTCCGGGACAGTTTCCCCTACGAGCAGTACTTC.

The CDR3 DNA is TGCGCCAGCAGCCCCTTTGGGCTCTATGAGCAGTTCTTC. Its translation: CASSPFGLYEQFF. The J gene is TRBJ2-1, the V gene TRBV4-1, with unresolved D. This CDR3 contains 13 residues. Trimming removed 4 bases at V and 8 bases at J, with 12 bases between. CDR1 is MGHRA, CDR2 YSYEKL, per germline.

The chain joins TRBV9 to TRBJ2-1; 10 bases match TRBD2. CDR1 and CDR2 (germline): SGDLS, YYNGEE. The trim removed 3 bases at V and 10 bases at J, leaving 1 base unmatched. This CDR3 contains 12 residues. The CDR3 sequence is CASSETSGEQFF. Here the CDR3 DNA reads TGTGCCAGCAGCGAGACTAGCGGGGAGCAGTTCTTC.

The J gene is TRBJ2-5, the V gene TRBV18, with TRBD1 matching 8 bases. The CDR3 runs 14 residues. V lost 0 bases and J lost 4; bases outside the gene matches: 1. CDR1 and CDR2 from the germline V gene are KGHSH and LQKENI. DNA for the CDR3: TGTGCCAGCTCACCACCGGGGACAGGAGAGACCCAGTACTTC. Amino acid sequence: CASSPPGTGETQYF.

In this sample, this clone turned up once. The genes are TRBV28 and TRBJ2-1; weak D call: TRBD1 (6 bases). CDR3 length: 11 residues. Germline CDR1 and CDR2: MDHEN and SYDVKM. V lost 6 bases and J 6 bases, leaving 6 bases between the germline ends. This chain's CDR3 is CASSRGNEQFF. Written as DNA, the CDR3 is TGTGCCAGCAGCAGGGGCAATGAGCAGTTCTTC.